The clone carrying this T cell receptor beta chain has only one observation. Its antigen is not identified. This CDR3 comprises 13 residues. Deletions cut 7 bases from V and 2 bases from J, with 11 bases between. TCRdb used MiXCR to reprocess the multiplex PCR reads, holding one entry per CDR3 protein. The table has 55,000 to 75,000 distinct CDR3 sequences, less than 50% seen once. The record originates from a study of breast tumors, draining lymph nodes, adjacent tissues. Study observations and caveats: Tumor and nontumor repertoires were significantly more similar in luminal-like than in basal-like breast cancer.

V and J are TRBV12-3 or TRBV12-4 and TRBJ1-2; unclear D gene. Sequencing was done on a sample of breast tumor tissue. The sequence came from a female donor with breast cancer. Some clones in this sample may be carry-over from other donors' samples. Here the CDR3 DNA reads TGTGCCAGCACCTACACAGCCAACTATGGCTACACCTTC. Protein sequence: CASTYTANYGYTF.